Presented here are 5 T cell receptor beta chains from one specimen sequenced in a study of T-cell memory formation after mild COVID-19. TCRdb called the 5' RACE reads again in MiXCR, with one record for every CDR3 protein. Of some 290,000 distinct CDR3 sequences detected, 15% to 20% appear once; the ten largest clones hold 23%. Sequencing input: PBMCs or a T cell subset sorted from them (not recorded which). The receptors originated from a man aged 18 to 35 who had mild COVID-19 (a few samples of this study predate the infection). Cell type and time point are not known.

This clonotype has at least ten counts. The rearrangement uses TRBV7-9 and TRBJ2-2, with 11 bases identical to TRBD2. The CDR3 is 15 residues long. Germline-derived CDR1 and CDR2 are SEHNR and FQNEAQ (reference sequence). With 6 bases clipped from V and 4 bases from J, the junction kept 4 bases outside the gene matches. DNA of the CDR3: TGTGCCAGCAGACCTGGACTAGCGGGCACCGGGGAGCTGTTTTTT. This sequence encodes CASRPGLAGTGELFF.

There are many counts of this clonotype. The chain recombines TRBV24-1 with TRBJ2-1; D might be TRBD1 (7 bases). Between the trimmed V and J ends, which lost 5 bases and 8 bases, there was a span of 15 bases. Germline lookup yields CDR1 KGHDR and CDR2 SFDVKD. The CDR3 is 14 residues long. In nucleotides, the CDR3 is TGTGCCACCAGTGGGCAGGGGGGCCGGTATGAGCAGTTCTTC. It yields the protein CATSGQGGRYEQFF.

This chain uses TRBV7-2 with TRBJ2-2, with D perhaps TRBD2 (5 bases). The CDR3 contains 16 residues. Trimming removed 5 bases at V and 7 bases at J, with 20 bases between. In germline, CDR1 is SGHTA, CDR2 FQGNSA. CDR3 sequence: CASSPGTLRGFGELFF. The DNA of the CDR3 is TGTGCCAGCAGCCCGGGAACTTTGCGTGGGTTCGGGGAGCTGTTTTTT.

This clonotype was detected ten times or more. This chain connects TRBV7-7 to TRBJ2-5; D gene uncertain. This CDR3 contains 14 residues. CDR1 and CDR2 (germline): SSHAT, FNYEAQ (reference sequence). The V end was cut by 5 bases, the J end by 10 bases, with 20 bases between. The CDR3 protein is CASSLDGLLGNQYF. The CDR3 DNA reads as TGTGCCAGCAGCCTAGACGGGTTATTGGGAAACCAGTACTTC.

A remark on this clonotype: A single base separates this from a much larger clone, so it may be a read error. DNA for the CDR3: TGTGCCAGCAGTGATGGGACTGAAGCTTTCTTT. Encoded protein: CASSDGTEAFF. The V gene is TRBV2, the J gene TRBJ1-1, with D uncertain. The CDR3 runs 11 residues. In germline, CDR1 is SNHLY, CDR2 FYNNEI. Trimming pared 3 bases from V and 5 bases from J, leaving 4 bases between. The whole variable domain, filled in from reference TRBV2 and TRBJ1-1, reads EPEVTQTPSHQVTQMGQEVILRCVPISNHLYFYWYRQILGQKVEFLVSFYNNEISEKSEIFDDQFSVERPDGSNFTLKIRSTKLEDSAMYFCASSDGTEAFFGQGTRLTVV.